This entry concerns a single T cell receptor beta chain. These data originate in a study of early stage breast cancer tumors. Trimming took off 3 bases at V and 2 bases at J, with 10 bases between the two ends. The CDR3 has 14 amino acids. Germline lookup yields CDR1 MGHDK and CDR2 SYGVNS. Each sample had two DNA replicates, roughly 0.5 ug blood or roughly 1.5 ug tissue. Measured with immunoSEQ multiplex PCR; TCRdb has only the in-frame clones, and not every one. In the table there are tens of thousands of clones, around 70% of which are singletons. This sequence joins TRBV25-1 and TRBJ1-2; no firm D call. The material sequenced was blood. The TCR comes from a person aged 45 to 60 with breast cancer. The CDR3 sequence is CASSEGDGNYGYTF. CDR3 DNA sequence: TGTGCCAGCAGTGAGGGAGACGGAAACTATGGCTACACCTTC.